This passage covers 19 T cell receptor beta chains from one sample sequenced in a study of cytomegalovirus exposure and HLA in healthy donors. A multiplex PCR was run with 60 Vbeta primers and 13 Jbeta primers. Sequencing used immunoSEQ multiplex PCR; TCRdb keeps in-frame clones, though not all of them. The table includes 120,000 to 150,000 clones, approximately 78% detected once. Source material: PBMCs. The source of these receptors is a middle-aged man in good health and CMV-seropositive.

The gene calls are TRBV12-5 and TRBJ1-5, with TRBD1 matching over 7 bases. V lost 5 bases and J lost 1; bases outside the gene matches: 8. This CDR3 contains 16 residues. CDR1 LGHNT and CDR2 FRNRAP come from the germline V gene. The CDR3 spells CASGNPDRESNQPQHF. DNA of the CDR3: TGTGCTAGTGGTAATCCAGACAGGGAGAGCAATCAGCCCCAGCATTTT.

The V and J genes are TRBV7-9 and TRBJ1-1; 7 bases fit TRBD1. Germline V CDR1 and CDR2: SEHNR, FQNEAQ (reference sequence). After removal of 5 bases from V and 11 bases from J, the junction contained 8 bases not matched to a gene. There are 12 residues in the CDR3. In DNA form, the CDR3 reads TGTGCCAGCAGCCGCCCACAGGGGTGGGCTTTCTTT. This gives the protein CASSRPQGWAFF.

The chain joins TRBV9 to TRBJ2-1, with 10 bases lining up with TRBD2. The CDR3 is 15 residues long. J lost 4 bases, V lost 2 bases, and 3 bases had no gene match. CDR1 SGDLS and CDR2 YYNGEE come from the germline V gene. The CDR3 bases are TGTGCCAGCAGCGTTCGGACTAGCGGTTACAATGAGCAGTTCTTC. Its protein is CASSVRTSGYNEQFF. Filled out from reference TRBV9 and TRBJ2-1, the complete variable domain reads DSGVTQTPKHLITATGQRVTLRCSPRSGDLSVYWYQQSLDQGLQFLIQYYNGEERAKGNILERFSAQQFPDLHSELNLSSLELGDSALYFCASSVRTSGYNEQFFGPGTRLTVL.

The rearrangement joins TRBV18 to TRBJ1-1; D is unclear. The CDR3 is 13 amino acids. Looked up from germline, CDR1 is KGHSH and CDR2 is LQKENI. Trimming took off 3 bases at V and 1 base at J, with 6 bases between the two ends. The CDR3: CASSPPQNTEAFF. The CDR3 DNA sequence: TGTGCCAGCTCACCGCCACAGAACACTGAAGCTTTCTTT.

The rearrangement uses TRBV6-5 and TRBJ1-2, with 7 positions matching TRBD1. Germline V gives CDR1 MNHEY, CDR2 SVGAGI. V gave up 5 bases and J gave up 8 bases; unmatched junction bases: 14. The CDR3 sequence is 15 residues long. The CDR3 protein is CASSLTPGQIEGYTF. The DNA of the CDR3 is TGTGCCAGCAGTCTTACTCCGGGACAGATTGAAGGCTACACCTTC.

This clone was recorded a few times. This sequence joins TRBV28 and TRBJ2-1; 12 nucleotides match TRBD2. Looked up from germline, CDR1 is MDHEN and CDR2 is SYDVKM. The CDR3 has 14 amino acids. J was trimmed by 14 bases and V by 6 bases; bases with no gene match: 11. The CDR3 loop reads CASRSTSGSAVEFF. CDR3 sequence (DNA): TGTGCCAGCAGATCGACTAGCGGGAGCGCCGTGGAGTTCTTC.

V and J are TRBV2 and TRBJ2-7; no firm D call. This CDR3 is built from 11 residues. The germline CDR1 and CDR2 sequences are SNHLY and FYNNEI. Trimming left V 5 bases short and J 3 bases short, with 5 bases between. DNA of the CDR3: TGTGCCAGCAGTTTATACTACGAGCAGTACTTC. Translating it yields CASSLYYEQYF.

On this clone: Other nucleotide sequences in the sample specify the same CDR3. J is TRBJ1-1 and V is TRBV5-8, with D perhaps matching TRBD1 (5 bases). The germline V and J ends were trimmed by 2 bases and 0 bases, with 14 bases remaining between them. This CDR3 spans 16 amino acids. The germline gives CDR1 SGHTS, CDR2 YDEGEE. CDR3 sequence reads: CASSLRDSRLNTEAFF. The CDR3 DNA follows: TGTGCCAGCAGCTTACGGGACTCCCGTTTGAACACTGAAGCTTTCTTT.

The chain links TRBV10-3 to TRBJ2-3; D perhaps matches TRBD2 (6 bases). The CDR3 totals 14 residues. The V end lost 4 bases, the J end lost 2 bases, and 10 bases lay between the germline ends. Germline V lookup: CDR1 ENHRY, CDR2 SYGVKD. Written as DNA, the CDR3 is TGTGCCATCAGTGGGGAGGACAACACAGATACGCAGTATTTT. Protein sequence: CAISGEDNTDTQYF.

CDR3 DNA: TGCAGCGTTGAAGATCGAGGACGGAAAGAGACTACTTCGAAGAGTGAGCAGTTCTTC. Protein sequence: CSVEDRGRKETTSKSEQFF. The chain joins TRBV29-1 to TRBJ2-1; perhaps TRBD2 as D (5 bases). Trimming cost V 0 bases and J 9 bases, with 30 bases left between them. Per the germline V gene, CDR1 is SQVTM and CDR2 is ANQGSEA. This CDR3 has 19 residues.

J is TRBJ2-5 and V is TRBV5-4; 8 nucleotides line up with TRBD2. The J call may be mistaken, given a closer DNA end match to TRBJ2-7. The CDR3 covers 14 residues. CDR1 and CDR2 from the germline V gene are SGHNT and YYREEE (reference sequence). The CDR3 DNA is TGTGCCAGCAGCTCACGGGAGGGCACCTACGAGCAGTACTTC. Amino acid sequence: CASSSREGTYEQYF.

This chain links TRBV18 with TRBJ1-5; 9 bases are shared with TRBD1. From germline, CDR1 is KGHSH and CDR2 LQKENI. Trimming removed 0 bases from V and 7 bases from J; junction bases left unmatched: 4. CDR3 length: 15 residues. The CDR3 protein is CASSPPGQGGQPQHF. The CDR3 DNA reads as TGTGCCAGCTCACCACCGGGACAGGGAGGACAGCCCCAGCATTTT.

J is TRBJ2-7 and V is TRBV7-9; possibly TRBD1 for D (6 bases). From germline, CDR1 is SEHNR and CDR2 FQNEAQ (reference sequence). The CDR3 runs 15 residues. V was trimmed by 0 bases and J by 4 bases, leaving 13 bases between them. CDR3 protein: CASSLAVRGWYEQYF. For the CDR3, the DNA is TGTGCCAGCAGCTTAGCAGTCAGGGGTTGGTACGAGCAGTACTTC.

This clone has just a few counts. The chain links TRBV9 to TRBJ1-1, with 10 bases identical to TRBD1. This CDR3 has 14 residues. Germline CDR1 reads SGDLS; CDR2 reads YYNGEE. Trimming took 3 bases from V and 1 from J; bases not matched to a gene: 0. CDR3 sequence reads: CASSGDRGNTEAFF. For the CDR3, the DNA is TGTGCCAGCAGCGGGGACAGGGGGAACACTGAAGCTTTCTTT.

V and J are TRBV5-1 and TRBJ1-1; perhaps TRBD1 as D (5 bases). V was clipped by 0 bases and J by 2 bases, with 5 bases between them. In germline, CDR1 is SGHRS, CDR2 YFSETQ. CDR3 size: 13 residues. The CDR3 coding sequence is TGCGCCAGCAGCTTGGGGGGCAACACTGAAGCTTTCTTT. Its translation is CASSLGGNTEAFF.

This chain connects TRBV5-1 to TRBJ2-3; no firm D call. CDR3 length equals 16 residues. Between the trimmed V and J ends, which lost 1 base and 0 bases, there was a span of 12 bases. From germline, CDR1 is SGHRS and CDR2 YFSETQ. The CDR3 reads CASSLLPPYSTDTQYF. For the CDR3, the DNA is TGCGCCAGCAGCTTGTTGCCTCCCTATAGCACAGATACGCAGTATTTT.

The chain combines TRBV11-2 with TRBJ2-7; 8 bases line up with TRBD1. J lost 3 bases, V lost 5 bases, and 6 bases had no gene match. The CDR3 extends over 14 amino acids. CDR1 is SGHAT, CDR2 FQNNGV, per germline. Written as DNA, the CDR3 is TGTGCCAGCAGCCTGGACAGGGCGAGCTACGAGCAGTACTTC. This encodes CASSLDRASYEQYF.

This sequence joins TRBV18 and TRBJ2-7; 8 bases are a match to TRBD1. The CDR3 spans 14 residues. The junction had 7 bases not matched to a gene; V was cut back by 3 bases and J by 6 bases. Germline assignment: CDR1 KGHSH and CDR2 LQKENI. The CDR3, as DNA: TGTGCCAGCTCACCTTCGACAGGGGCCAGCGAGCAGTACTTC. The encoded protein is CASSPSTGASEQYF. Combining the CDR3 with reference TRBV18 and TRBJ2-7 gives the whole variable domain NAGVMQNPRHLVRRRGQEARLRCSPMKGHSHVYWYRQLPEEGLKFMVYLQKENIIDESGMPKERFSAEFPKEGPSILRIQQVVRGDSAAYFCASSPSTGASEQYFGPGTRLTVT.

The CDR3 sequence: CASGTSAIRGETQYF. The CDR3 DNA reads TGTGCCAGCGGGACTAGCGCTATACGGGGAGAGACCCAGTACTTC. J is TRBJ2-5 and V is TRBV9; 10 bases agree with TRBD2. Germline V lookup: CDR1 SGDLS, CDR2 YYNGEE. This CDR3 comprises 15 residues. V shed 7 bases, J shed 4 bases, and the junction held 10 bases outside the gene matches.